The 5 T cell receptor beta chains reported below all come from one sample, sequenced in a study of blood T cell repertoires in COVID-19. TCRdb's copy holds only in-frame clones and misses some; the assay was immunoSEQ multiplex PCR. Altogether under 200,000 clones are present, more than 70% being singletons, with the ten largest covering about 19%. Sequenced: peripheral blood. The source of these receptors is a woman between 65 and 79 years old who had recovered from COVID-19.

Here the CDR3 reads CASSPRQGGNQPQHF. In DNA form, the CDR3 reads TGTGCCAGCTCACCTCGACAGGGGGGCAATCAGCCCCAGCATTTT. The V and J genes are TRBV18 and TRBJ1-5; 9 nucleotides agree with TRBD1. Trimming removed 3 bases from V and 2 bases from J; junction bases left unmatched: 2. The CDR3 is 15 amino acids. Germline V gives CDR1 KGHSH, CDR2 LQKENI.

V gene TRBV7-9 combines with J gene TRBJ2-7, with D perhaps TRBD1 (5 bases). Germline V gives CDR1 SEHNR, CDR2 FQNEAQ (reference sequence). The length of the CDR3 is 13 residues. V lost 8 bases to trimming and J lost 0 bases, with 11 bases between them. As DNA, the CDR3 is TGTGCCAGCGGGGCCCGGACCTCCTACGAGCAGTACTTC. It codes for CASGARTSYEQYF.

V usage is TRBV5-6 and J usage is TRBJ2-7; 7 positions agree with TRBD1. The CDR3 covers 14 residues. CDR1 SGHDT and CDR2 YYEEEE come from the germline V gene. Trimming took 0 bases from V and 3 from J; bases not matched to a gene: 3. The chain's CDR3 is CASSLGQGLYEQYF. The CDR3 coding sequence is TGTGCCAGCAGCTTGGGACAGGGTCTCTACGAGCAGTACTTC.

In this sample, this clone turned up a few times. The V gene is TRBV3-1 (or the pseudogene TRBV3-2), the J gene TRBJ2-7; 9 bases are shared with TRBD2. CDR1 and CDR2 from the germline V gene are LGHDT and YNNKEL (reference sequence). After removal of 6 bases from V and 2 bases from J, the junction contained 5 bases not matched to a gene. The CDR3 has 14 residues. The CDR3 protein is CASRASGTAYEQYF. DNA of the CDR3: TGTGCCAGCAGAGCTAGCGGGACCGCCTACGAGCAGTACTTC.

V gene TRBV11-1 combines with J gene TRBJ2-7, with a possible D match to TRBD2 (5 bases). V gave up 8 bases and J gave up 7 bases, with 18 bases separating them. This CDR3 contains 13 residues. Germline V gene data show CDR1 as SGHAT and CDR2 as FQDESV (reference sequence). The CDR3: CASSVGHEGEQYF. CDR3 in DNA: TGTGCCAGCTCAGTTGGGCACGAGGGAGAGCAGTACTTC.